This note documents a single T cell receptor beta chain sequence. The antigen remains unidentified. When the RNA was reverse transcribed, random hexamers were used with an input of roughly 0.5 to 1 ug. Each CDR3 protein gets one entry after TCRdb re-called the immunoSEQ multiplex PCR reads with MiXCR. The sample contains around 70,000 distinct CDR3 sequences, about 94% of which appear only once. The entry originates in a study of CD8 T cells in Susac syndrome. Broader study findings: Only a relatively small number of individuals were included in the TCR sequencing and HLA analysis.

The study sequenced TCR beta in blood CD8+ and CD4+ T cells. The source is a human donor with multiple sclerosis. The sample comprised CD8+ T cells from PBMCs.

The CDR3 region is CATSDSLAGGEQFF. The DNA for the CDR3 is TGTGCCACCAGTGACTCCCTAGCGGGAGGTGAGCAGTTCTTC. The gene calls are TRBV24-1 and TRBJ2-1; 11 nucleotides line up with TRBD2. With 4 bases clipped from V and 9 bases from J, the junction kept 4 bases outside the gene matches. Germline V CDR1 and CDR2: KGHDR, SFDVKD. CDR3 length: 14 residues.